The present TCR beta chain was sequenced within a study of cytomegalovirus exposure and HLA in healthy donors. V shed 2 bases, J shed 14 bases, and the junction held 9 bases outside the gene matches. This CDR3 spans 13 amino acids. The germline gives CDR1 MNHEY, CDR2 SMNVEV (reference sequence). To note about this clone: Its antigen is unidentified.

Use of 60 Vbeta and 13 Jbeta primers characterized the PCR. Produced via immunoSEQ multiplex PCR; TCRdb's table is partial and in-frame only. The sample has 95,000 to 100,000 clones; 60% to 80% are singletons. Study outcomes and limitations: The investigators catalogued 150 or so TCR beta chains as cytomegalovirus-associated. Some V segments, including TRBV6-2 and TRBV6-3, were excluded as indistinguishable.

This rearrangement joins TRBV27 to TRBJ2-5; TRBD1 matches at 9 bases. The source material was PBMCs. This receptor was taken from a female donor in good health and CMV-seronegative. CDR3 nucleotides: TGTGCCAGCAGTTTAAGCCGGGACAGGGCGGCTTACTTC. Residues: CASSLSRDRAAYF.